This passage covers 25 T cell receptor beta chains from one sample sequenced in a study of spatial heterogeneity in lung cancer. Indicated time point: sample taken at primary tumor resection. Via MiXCR, TCRdb re-called the 5' RACE reads, giving one row per CDR3 protein. The table has over 50,000 distinct CDR3 sequences, 6.3% seen once. Sample: PBMCs, taken at surgery. The receptors were sampled from a female donor with early-stage non-small cell lung cancer.

This clonotype was counted at least ten times. The chain is built from TRBV28 and TRBJ2-3; 8 positions match TRBD2. CDR1 is MDHEN, CDR2 SYDVKM, per germline. With V trimmed by 1 base and J by 0 bases, 6 bases remained unmatched. The CDR3 has 17 residues. The CDR3 loop reads CASSLFRAGASTDTQYF. The DNA for the CDR3 is TGTGCCAGCAGTTTATTTCGAGCGGGGGCTAGCACAGATACGCAGTATTTT. Filled out from reference TRBV28 and TRBJ2-3, the complete variable domain reads DVKVTQSSRYLVKRTGEKVFLECVQDMDHENMFWYRQDPGLGLRLIYFSYDVKMKEKGDIPEGYSVSREKKERFSLILESASTNQTSMYLCASSLFRAGASTDTQYFGPGTRLTVL.

The V call is TRBV29-1, the J call TRBJ2-7; 11 bases agree with TRBD2. V shed 5 bases, J shed 4 bases, and the junction held 7 bases outside the gene matches. Germline values: CDR1 SQVTM, CDR2 ANQGSEA. The length of the CDR3 is 14 residues. CDR3 amino acids: CSVLLAGGGYEQYF. The DNA of the CDR3 is TGCAGCGTTCTTCTAGCGGGAGGCGGGTACGAGCAGTACTTC.

This clonotype was recorded at least ten times. The chain joins TRBV23-1 to TRBJ2-7; 9 nucleotides align to TRBD1. TRBV23-1 is known as an ORF, though its function is uncertain. This CDR3 contains 16 residues. With 4 bases clipped from V and 4 bases from J, the junction kept 11 bases outside the gene matches. DNA of the CDR3: TGCGCCAGCAGTCGAAAAGGGACAGGGTCAACTTACGAGCAGTACGTC. Amino acids: CASSRKGTGSTYEQYV.

In this sample, this clonotype turned up many times. The chain recombines TRBV10-3 with TRBJ2-2, with D possibly being TRBD2 (5 bases). From germline, CDR1 is ENHRY and CDR2 SYGVKD. The V end lost 6 bases, the J end lost 0 bases, and 8 bases lay between the germline ends. This CDR3 has 14 residues. The CDR3, as DNA: TGTGCCATCAGCACTAGGGCGAACACCGGGGAGCTGTTTTTT. This translates into CAISTRANTGELFF.

There are many counts of this clonotype. V gene TRBV9 combines with J gene TRBJ1-1; D remains unclear. This CDR3 has 17 amino acids. Germline V gene lookup returns CDR1 SGDLS and CDR2 YYNGEE. V dropped 3 bases and J dropped 4 bases, with 22 bases sitting between them. The CDR3 spells CASSGRDAGELGTEAFF. CDR3 bases: TGTGCCAGCAGCGGCCGAGACGCCGGAGAGTTAGGCACTGAAGCTTTCTTT.

This clonotype has just a few counts. This chain links TRBV15 with TRBJ1-1, with unresolved D. Trimming shortened V by 5 bases and J by 2 bases, and 12 bases separated the two germline ends. The CDR3 loop spans 14 amino acids. The V gene's germline CDR1 is LNHNV and CDR2 YYDKDF (reference sequence). This chain's CDR3 is CATSGQFSNTEAFF. The CDR3 coding sequence is TGTGCCACCAGCGGGCAATTTAGTAACACTGAAGCTTTCTTT. The variable domain in full, completed from reference TRBV15 and TRBJ1-1, reads DAMVIQNPRYQVTQFGKPVTLSCSQTLNHNVMYWYQQKSSQAPKLLFHYYDKDFNNEADTPDNFQSRRPNTSFCFLDIRSPGLGDTAMYLCATSGQFSNTEAFFGQGTRLTVV.

This clonotype was seen repeatedly, ten times or more. The V call is TRBV3-1, the J call TRBJ1-2; tentatively, D is TRBD1 (6 bases). In germline, CDR1 is LGHDT, CDR2 YNNKEL (reference sequence). The V end lost 2 bases, the J end lost 9 bases, and 22 bases lay between the germline ends. This CDR3 comprises 16 residues. The CDR3 nucleotides are TGTGCCAGCAGCCAACCGTCGACAGGCGGAGTCGGAAGCTACACCTTC. Translation: CASSQPSTGGVGSYTF.

This clonotype was detected a few times. The rearrangement links TRBV3-1 to TRBJ1-5; the D is unclear. The CDR3 covers 13 residues. V was cut by 1 base and J by 7 bases, with 8 bases left in between. Per the germline V gene, CDR1 is LGHDT and CDR2 is YNNKEL (reference sequence). The chain's CDR3 is CASSQARGQPQHF. CDR3 DNA sequence: TGTGCCAGCAGCCAAGCTCGAGGACAGCCCCAGCATTTT.

This clonotype was picked up many times. Here the CDR3 DNA reads TGTGCCAGCAGGCTGGGGGTGCAGCCCCAGCATTTT. This codes for CASRLGVQPQHF. The V and J genes are TRBV28 and TRBJ1-5, with TRBD1 as a possible D gene (5 bases). CDR1 and CDR2 (germline): MDHEN, SYDVKM. Trimming pared 6 bases from V and 7 bases from J, leaving 10 bases between. This CDR3 has 12 amino acids.

This clonotype was recorded at least ten times. CDR3 region: CASSQAVRPGETQYF. The DNA of the CDR3 is TGTGCCAGCAGCCAAGCGGTCCGGCCAGGAGAGACCCAGTACTTC. The chain recombines TRBV3-1 with TRBJ2-5; no reliable D call. The V and J ends lost 1 base and 4 bases respectively, with 13 bases between them. The CDR3 runs to 15 residues. Germline V gene data show CDR1 as LGHDT and CDR2 as YNNKEL (reference sequence).

A few counts support this clonotype. The chain combines TRBV6-5 with TRBJ2-1; tentatively, D is TRBD2 (5 bases). Germline V lookup: CDR1 MNHEY, CDR2 SVGAGI. CDR3 length: 12 residues. V lost 3 bases to trimming and J lost 6 bases, with 6 bases between them. In DNA form, the CDR3 reads TGTGCCAGCAGTTATGGAGGCAATGAGCAGTTCTTC. Residues: CASSYGGNEQFF.

This clonotype was observed many times. This chain's CDR3 is CASARTRTGANTEAFF. The CDR3 bases are TGTGCCAGCGCTAGGACTAGGACAGGGGCGAACACTGAAGCTTTCTTT. The chain is built from TRBV7-9 and TRBJ1-1; 9 positions agree with TRBD1. Germline lookup yields CDR1 SEHNR and CDR2 FQNEAQ (reference sequence). The CDR3 totals 16 residues. V gave up 8 bases and J gave up 1 base; unmatched junction bases: 11. The variable domain in full, completed from reference TRBV7-9 and TRBJ1-1, reads DTGVSQNPRHKITKRGQNVTFRCDPISEHNRLYWYRQTLGQGPEFLTYFQNEAQLEKSRLLSDRFSAERPKGSFSTLEIQRTEQGDSAMYLCASARTRTGANTEAFFGQGTRLTVV.

The chain couples TRBV6-6 to TRBJ2-6, with D perhaps TRBD1 (6 bases). Deletions cut 6 bases from V and 2 bases from J, with 14 bases between. Germline values: CDR1 MNHNY, CDR2 SVGAGI (reference sequence). This CDR3 comprises 16 residues. CDR3 sequence reads: CASRPPQGAGANVLTF. CDR3 coding DNA: TGTGCCAGCAGACCCCCACAGGGAGCTGGGGCCAACGTCCTGACTTTC.

This clonotype was seen many times. CDR3 amino acids: CASSQVGEGTEAFF. The DNA of the CDR3 is TGTGCCAGCAGCCAAGTGGGGGAGGGCACTGAAGCTTTCTTT. The genes are TRBV3-1 and TRBJ1-1, with D possibly being TRBD1 (5 bases). CDR1 and CDR2 (germline): LGHDT, YNNKEL (reference sequence). This CDR3 has 14 amino acids. Trimming removed 1 base from V and 4 bases from J, with 10 bases in between.

The V call is TRBV27, the J call TRBJ1-2; D is uncertain. V was shortened by 2 bases and J by 8 bases, with 18 bases between the two germline ends. The CDR3 sequence is 15 residues long. Germline V CDR1 and CDR2: MNHEY, SMNVEV (reference sequence). This CDR3 reads CASSLVTAPLGGYTF. The CDR3 DNA sequence: TGTGCCAGCAGTTTAGTCACAGCTCCCCTTGGAGGCTACACCTTC.

The sample holds a few counts of this clonotype. V is TRBV10-3 and J is TRBJ2-5; D call uncertain. This CDR3 has 14 amino acids. V was pared by 0 bases and J by 5 bases, with 10 bases between. The germline V gene has CDR1 ENHRY and CDR2 SYGVKD. Here the CDR3 reads CAISESAGGETQYF. CDR3 sequence (DNA): TGTGCCATCAGTGAGTCGGCAGGTGGGGAGACCCAGTACTTC.

This clonotype was seen a few times. The chain couples TRBV5-1 to TRBJ1-4, with 7 positions matching TRBD1. Germline values: CDR1 SGHRS, CDR2 YFSETQ. The CDR3 contains 16 residues. With 3 bases clipped from V and 0 bases from J, the junction kept 5 bases outside the gene matches. CDR3 loop: CASSYTGVSTNEKLFF. In DNA form, the CDR3 reads TGCGCCAGCAGCTACACAGGGGTCTCAACTAATGAAAAACTGTTTTTT. Based on the CDR3 plus reference TRBV5-1 and TRBJ1-4, the full variable domain is KAGVTQTPRYLIKTRGQQVTLSCSPISGHRSVSWYQQTPGQGLQFLFEYFSETQRNKGNFPGRFSGRQFSNSRSEMNVSTLELGDSALYLCASSYTGVSTNEKLFFGSGTQLSVL.

V and J are TRBV20-1 and TRBJ2-7; 9 bases are a match to TRBD1. CDR3 length equals 14 residues. V was pared by 5 bases and J by 2 bases, with 7 bases of the junction left unmatched. Germline V gene lookup returns CDR1 DFQATT and CDR2 SNEGSKA (reference sequence). CDR3 DNA sequence: TGCAGTGCTCCACCGGGACAGGGAGCCTACGAGCAGTACTTC. Protein sequence: CSAPPGQGAYEQYF.

In this sample, this clonotype turned up many times. This chain connects TRBV30 to TRBJ2-5; possibly TRBD1 for D (5 bases). Germline V gene sequence: CDR1 GTSNPN, CDR2 SVGIG (reference sequence). V lost 1 base and J 2 bases, leaving 11 bases between the germline ends. This CDR3 has 14 amino acids. The CDR3 here is CAWSGTRVQETQYF. In DNA, the CDR3 is TGTGCCTGGAGTGGGACACGCGTTCAAGAGACCCAGTACTTC.

This clonotype was detected ten times or more. The chain uses TRBV15 and TRBJ2-5; D is unresolved. Trimming cost V 5 bases and J 5 bases, with 12 bases left between them. Looked up from germline, CDR1 is LNHNV and CDR2 is YYDKDF (reference sequence). The CDR3 has 13 amino acids. This CDR3 is CATSEHLSETQYF. DNA for the CDR3: TGTGCCACCAGCGAGCACCTTTCGGAGACCCAGTACTTC.

This clonotype showed up many times. The chain carries TRBV7-3 and TRBJ1-1, with D perhaps TRBD1 (5 bases). Germline CDR1 is SGHTA and CDR2 is FQGTGA. The CDR3 contains 13 residues. V lost 2 bases and J 6 bases, leaving 10 bases between the germline ends. CDR3 DNA sequence: TGTGCCAGCAGCTTATCGGCGACAGCTGAAGCTTTCTTT. It is translated as CASSLSATAEAFF.

This clonotype was picked up many times. V usage is TRBV20-1 and J usage is TRBJ2-5; D may be TRBD2 (5 bases). From germline, CDR1 is DFQATT and CDR2 SNEGSKA (reference sequence). Between the trimmed V and J ends, which lost 6 bases and 5 bases, there was a span of 7 bases. CDR3 length: 10 residues. This CDR3 is CSAGGETQYF. CDR3 bases: TGCAGTGCCGGCGGGGAGACCCAGTACTTC.

This clonotype came up a few times. The gene calls are TRBV9 and TRBJ2-7, with 7 positions matching TRBD1. Germline V gives CDR1 SGDLS, CDR2 YYNGEE. The CDR3 is 14 amino acids. V shed 0 bases and J 6 bases; nucleotides not matched to a gene: 6. For the CDR3, the DNA is TGTGCCAGCAGCGTAGGGGACAGCCGGGTCGAGCAGTACTTC. Protein sequence: CASSVGDSRVEQYF.

This clonotype appeared many times. For the CDR3, the DNA is TGCAGTGCTAGAGATCTGAGGGGCGTAACAGATACGCAGTATTTT. Translation: CSARDLRGVTDTQYF. The gene calls are TRBV20-1 and TRBJ2-3; D possibly matches TRBD1 or TRBD2 (5 bases each). Germline CDR1 reads DFQATT; CDR2 reads SNEGSKA (reference sequence). The CDR3 extends over 15 amino acids. The V end lost 0 bases, the J end lost 3 bases, and 13 bases lay between the germline ends.

This chain joins TRBV7-2 and TRBJ2-1; D remains ambiguous. The V and J ends lost 4 bases and 0 bases respectively, with 7 bases between them. The CDR3 consists of 14 residues. Looked up from germline, CDR1 is SGHTA and CDR2 is FQGNSA. DNA for the CDR3: TGTGCCAGCAGCTCGGATAACTCCTACAATGAGCAGTTCTTC. This gives the protein CASSSDNSYNEQFF.